This TCR beta chain was found in a study of spatial heterogeneity in lung cancer. Study-level information: Matched bulk RNA-seq provided a T cell module score, and TCR transcript counts in tumor regions correlated strongly with it. The library had UMIs, and each TCR and UMI pair averaged more than ten raw reads. General observations from the study: The study found that expanded intratumoral alpha and beta TCR counts tracked tumor mutation counts.

The CDR3 contains 16 residues. CDR1 and CDR2 (germline): SGHTA, FQGNSA. With 1 base removed from V and 3 bases from J, the gap between germline ends came to 16 bases. TCRdb analysed the 5' RACE reads with MiXCR anew, one entry per CDR3 protein. Of roughly 19,000 distinct CDR3 sequences in the sample, roughly 5.7% were seen once. Stated time point: sample taken at primary tumor resection. Sequencing was performed on whole RNA extracted from tumor and nontumor lung tissue, or from frozen PBMC, and the material was left unsorted. Ten or more counts support this clonotype. Its target is unknown. Because the library targeted alpha chains, this beta chain is an off-target read whose size means little.

The chain uses TRBV7-2 and TRBJ2-7, with D perhaps TRBD2 (6 bases). This specimen consisted of lung tumor tissue, obtained at surgery. This sequence originates from a female donor with early-stage non-small cell lung cancer. The CDR3 sequence is CASSLEWGLEDYEQYF. The DNA of the CDR3 is TGTGCCAGCAGCTTAGAGTGGGGACTGGAAGACTACGAGCAGTACTTC.